Each of the 16 T cell receptor beta chains below was sequenced from the same sample in a study of blood T cell repertoires in COVID-19. TCRdb keeps only in-frame clones here, not all; method: immunoSEQ multiplex PCR. The data contain a few hundred thousand clones, 85% of them singletons. Sample: peripheral blood. The receptors were gathered from a woman between 18 and 29 years old with acute or convalescent COVID-19.

The chain combines TRBV12-5 with TRBJ1-2, with a possible D match to TRBD1 (5 bases). Germline V gene lookup returns CDR1 LGHNT and CDR2 FRNRAP. The CDR3 length is 15 residues. The V and J ends lost 3 bases and 0 bases respectively, with 11 bases between them. The CDR3: CASGFGDSPNYGYTF. The CDR3, as DNA: TGTGCTAGTGGTTTTGGAGACAGTCCTAACTATGGCTACACCTTC.

The rearrangement uses TRBV9 and TRBJ2-7, with 11 bases matching TRBD2. V gave up 2 bases and J gave up 4 bases; unmatched junction bases: 5. The CDR3 extends over 15 amino acids. The V gene's germline CDR1 is SGDLS and CDR2 YYNGEE. CDR3 protein: CASSVDPSGRYEQYF. In DNA form, the CDR3 reads TGTGCCAGCAGCGTTGACCCTAGCGGGAGGTACGAGCAGTACTTC.

The rearrangement uses TRBV7-2 and TRBJ2-7; 8 bases are shared with TRBD1. Germline CDR1 SGHTA, CDR2 FQGNSA. The CDR3 is 15 residues long. The trim removed 5 bases at V and 2 bases at J, leaving 8 bases unmatched. The CDR3 reads CASSPDRGNAYEQYF. For the CDR3, the DNA is TGTGCCAGCAGCCCCGACAGGGGTAATGCCTACGAGCAGTACTTC.

The V gene is TRBV2, the J gene TRBJ2-3; 10 nucleotides align to TRBD1. The CDR3 loop spans 14 amino acids. The germline gives CDR1 SNHLY, CDR2 FYNNEI. J was trimmed by 4 bases and V by 8 bases; bases with no gene match: 6. CDR3 amino acids: CASSGTGESDTQYF. The CDR3 region has the DNA TGTGCCAGCTCTGGGACAGGGGAATCAGATACGCAGTATTTT.

Worth noting for this clone: Other DNA sequences in this sample translate to the same CDR3. The genes are TRBV9 and TRBJ1-1, with TRBD1 as a possible D gene (5 bases). The CDR3 sequence is 14 residues long. V lost 0 bases to trimming and J lost 1 base, with 7 bases between them. In germline, CDR1 is SGDLS, CDR2 YYNGEE. CDR3 region: CASSVGDRNTEAFF. CDR3 DNA sequence: TGTGCCAGCAGCGTAGGAGACAGGAACACTGAAGCTTTCTTT.

This chain connects TRBV28 to TRBJ1-3, with D uncertain. CDR3 length: 16 residues. Germline V gene sequence: CDR1 MDHEN, CDR2 SYDVKM. Trimming stripped 6 bases from V and 0 bases from J, with 15 bases between. The CDR3 coding sequence is TGTGCCAGCAGGTATACAGTTGGCCTCTCTGGAAACACCATATATTTT. It encodes CASRYTVGLSGNTIYF.

This clone showed up just a few times. This rearrangement joins TRBV6-5 to TRBJ2-2, with 7 bases lining up with TRBD1. Trimming at V came to 6 bases and at J to 5 bases, leaving 6 bases not matched to a gene. CDR1 is MNHEY and CDR2 is SVGAGI in the germline V gene. There are 14 residues in the CDR3. The CDR3 DNA is TGTGCCAGCAGAAGGGACAGCAGGACCGGGGAGCTGTTTTTT. Translation: CASRRDSRTGELFF.

The V gene is TRBV5-1, the J gene TRBJ2-7, with a possible D match to TRBD2 (6 bases). Germline V CDR1 and CDR2: SGHRS, YFSETQ. The CDR3 extends over 13 amino acids. The V gene lost 3 bases and the J gene lost 0 bases, with 7 bases spanning the gap. In DNA, the CDR3 is TGCGCCAGCAGCTCGACTAGCTCCTACGAGCAGTACTTC. It encodes CASSSTSSYEQYF.

This rearrangement joins TRBV9 to TRBJ2-5; 9 bases map to TRBD2. The CDR3 contains 15 residues. The V gene end was trimmed by 3 bases and the J gene end by 5 bases; junction bases not matched to a gene: 8. CDR1 SGDLS and CDR2 YYNGEE come from the germline V gene. The CDR3 sequence: CASSASGEVKETQYF. The CDR3 bases are TGTGCCAGCAGCGCTAGCGGGGAGGTTAAGGAGACCCAGTACTTC.

The genes are TRBV6-5 and TRBJ1-6; D ambiguous. V shed 9 bases and J shed 5 bases, with 8 bases lying between them. CDR3 length: 12 residues. CDR1 is MNHEY, CDR2 SVGAGI, per germline. This CDR3 reads CASARDNSPLHF. The DNA of the CDR3 is TGTGCCAGTGCCCGGGATAATTCACCCCTCCACTTT.

On this clone: Distinct nucleotide sequences in the sample also encode this CDR3. The CDR3 region has the DNA TGTGCCAGCAGCCAAAAAACAGTATCCTACGAGCAGTACTTC. It codes for CASSQKTVSYEQYF. The gene calls are TRBV3-1 (or the pseudogene TRBV3-2) and TRBJ2-7; D is unclear. V lost 2 bases and J lost 1, with 9 bases in between. Per the germline V gene, CDR1 is LGHDT and CDR2 is YNNKEL (reference sequence). CDR3 length: 14 residues.

Notes on this clone: Distinct nucleotide sequences in the sample also encode this CDR3. The CDR3, as DNA: TGTGCCAGCAGCTTAGTTCAGGGAAACACTGAAGCTTTCTTT. It is translated as CASSLVQGNTEAFF. V gene TRBV7-9 combines with J gene TRBJ1-1, with D tentatively TRBD1 (5 bases). Between the trimmed V and J ends, which lost 1 base and 2 bases, there was a span of 8 bases. The CDR3 extends over 14 amino acids. Per the germline V gene, CDR1 is SEHNR and CDR2 is FQNEAQ (reference sequence).

The chain joins TRBV15 to TRBJ2-1; no reliable D call. The germline gives CDR1 LNHNV, CDR2 YYDKDF (reference sequence). V gave up 0 bases and J gave up 5 bases, with 8 bases separating them. The CDR3 spans 14 residues. As DNA, the CDR3 is TGTGCCACCAGCAGAGATTTAGCCGACAATGAGCAGTTCTTC. This sequence encodes CATSRDLADNEQFF.

This chain uses TRBV28 with TRBJ1-1; D is perhaps TRBD1 (5 bases). V was cut by 8 bases and J by 3 bases, with 19 bases left in between. The CDR3 totals 15 residues. Per the germline V gene, CDR1 is MDHEN and CDR2 is SYDVKM. The chain's CDR3 is CASYPPRVGDTEAFF. The CDR3, as DNA: TGTGCCAGCTACCCTCCCAGGGTAGGGGACACTGAAGCTTTCTTT.

This sequence joins TRBV10-2 and TRBJ2-1, with D possibly TRBD1 on 5 matching bases. This CDR3 is built from 11 residues. CDR1 WSHSY and CDR2 SAAADI come from the germline V gene. Trimming left V 8 bases short and J 5 bases short, with 7 bases between. The CDR3 sequence is CASGANNEQFF. In DNA, the CDR3 is TGCGCCAGCGGGGCGAACAATGAGCAGTTCTTC.

The chain couples TRBV6-2 or TRBV6-3 to TRBJ2-7, with TRBD2 identical over 7 bases. Germline-derived CDR1 and CDR2 are MNHEY and SVGEGT. The V gene end was trimmed by 2 bases and the J gene end by 4 bases; junction bases not matched to a gene: 5. This CDR3 contains 14 residues. The CDR3 sequence is CASSYEASGYEQYF. The CDR3 nucleotides are TGTGCCAGCAGTTACGAGGCTAGCGGATACGAGCAGTACTTC.